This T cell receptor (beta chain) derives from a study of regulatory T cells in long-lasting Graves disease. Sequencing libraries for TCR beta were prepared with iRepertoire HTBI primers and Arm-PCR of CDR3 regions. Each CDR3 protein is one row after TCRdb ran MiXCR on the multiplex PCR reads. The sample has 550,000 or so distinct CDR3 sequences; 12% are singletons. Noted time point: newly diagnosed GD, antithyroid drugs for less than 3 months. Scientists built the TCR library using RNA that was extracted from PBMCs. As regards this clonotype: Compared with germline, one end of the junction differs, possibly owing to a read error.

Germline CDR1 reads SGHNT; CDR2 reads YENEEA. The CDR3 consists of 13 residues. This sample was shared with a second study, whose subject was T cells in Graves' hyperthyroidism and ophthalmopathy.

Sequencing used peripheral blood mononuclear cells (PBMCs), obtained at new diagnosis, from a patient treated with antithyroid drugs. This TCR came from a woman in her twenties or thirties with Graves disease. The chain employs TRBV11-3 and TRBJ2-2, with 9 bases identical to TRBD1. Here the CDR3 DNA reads TGTGCCAGCAGCTGGACAGGGGCCGGGGAGCGGTTTTTT. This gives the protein CASSWTGAGERFF.